A single sample is the source of the 25 T cell receptor beta chains below, sequenced in a study of Ad26.COV2.S vaccination and SARS-CoV-2 variants. The treatment is: around 19 received Ad26.COV2.S at low or high dose, single or two shots; about five received placebo; per-sample allocation not given. Sample collection was performed on day 63 after the first vaccine or placebo injection. TCRdb's copy holds only in-frame clones and misses some; the assay was immunoSEQ multiplex PCR. This sample yields approximately 240,000 clones, of which roughly 90% are seen a single time; around 11% belongs to the top ten. The sequencing used peripheral blood, collected in a trial of Ad26.COV2.S vaccine versus placebo. These receptors all stem from a person between 18 and 60 years old who received the Ad26.COV2.S COVID-19 vaccine or a placebo.

This chain links TRBV3-1 (or the pseudogene TRBV3-2) with TRBJ1-4, with D tentatively TRBD1 (5 bases). Looked up from germline, CDR1 is LGHDT and CDR2 is YNNKEL (reference sequence). This CDR3 is built from 15 residues. V was pared by 0 bases and J by 7 bases, with 12 bases between. CDR3 coding DNA: TGTGCCAGCAGCCAAGATCAGGGCCGGGGTGAAAAACTGTTTTTT. Translated: CASSQDQGRGEKLFF.

The rearrangement uses TRBV7-9 and TRBJ2-6, with a weak D call TRBD1 (6 bases). The V gene's germline CDR1 is SEHNR and CDR2 FQNEAQ (reference sequence). This CDR3 contains 17 residues. V dropped 1 base and J dropped 2 bases, with 12 bases sitting between them. The CDR3 reads CASSLDEDRTGANVLTF. The CDR3, as DNA: TGTGCCAGCAGCTTAGACGAAGACAGGACTGGGGCCAACGTCCTGACTTTC.

The CDR3 here is CASSKPSGTDTQYF. CDR3 bases: TGTGCCAGCAGCAAACCTAGCGGCACAGATACGCAGTATTTT. V gene TRBV5-4 combines with J gene TRBJ2-3, with a possible D match to TRBD2 (6 bases). The V end lost 4 bases, the J end lost 1 base, and 10 bases lay between the germline ends. From germline, CDR1 is SGHNT and CDR2 YYREEE (reference sequence). The CDR3 totals 14 residues.

The V gene is TRBV5-4, the J gene TRBJ2-7; D remains unclear. With 0 bases removed from V and 2 bases from J, the gap between germline ends came to 3 bases. Germline V gene data show CDR1 as SGHNT and CDR2 as YYREEE (reference sequence). The CDR3 loop spans 12 amino acids. In DNA form, the CDR3 reads TGTGCCAGCAGCTTGGATACCTACGAGCAGTACTTC. As protein: CASSLDTYEQYF.

This clone has just a few counts. This rearrangement joins TRBV7-9 to TRBJ2-7; no clear D. Germline assignment: CDR1 SEHNR and CDR2 FQNEAQ (reference sequence). Deletions cut 3 bases from V and 3 bases from J, with 9 bases between. The CDR3 contains 13 residues. CDR3: CASSFYRNYEQYF. As DNA, the CDR3 is TGTGCCAGCAGCTTCTACCGGAACTACGAGCAGTACTTC.

The CDR3 here is CASSFEMNTEAFF. The CDR3 bases are TGTGCCAGCAGCTTCGAGATGAACACTGAAGCTTTCTTT. V and J are TRBV11-2 and TRBJ1-1, with D unresolved. CDR1 SGHAT and CDR2 FQNNGV come from the germline V gene. Trimming left V 3 bases short and J 0 bases short, with 5 bases between. The CDR3 is 13 residues long.

The CDR3 nucleotides are TGTGCCAGCTCACCAGCGGACAGGGAGAAGACCCAGTACTTC. Amino acid sequence: CASSPADREKTQYF. V gene TRBV18 combines with J gene TRBJ2-5, with 8 bases identical to TRBD1. The CDR3 length is 14 residues. J was trimmed by 6 bases and V by 2 bases; bases with no gene match: 5. Germline CDR1 and CDR2: KGHSH and LQKENI.

This sequence joins TRBV24-1 and TRBJ2-7; D gene ambiguous. This CDR3 spans 14 amino acids. V lost 2 bases and J 6 bases, leaving 13 bases between the germline ends. In germline, CDR1 is KGHDR, CDR2 SFDVKD. CDR3 region: CATSDSALLSEQYF. The DNA for the CDR3 is TGTGCCACCAGTGATTCTGCCCTTTTGTCCGAGCAGTACTTC.

In its sample, this clone was seen a few times. The V call is TRBV28, the J call TRBJ2-5, with TRBD2 matching 15 bases. Germline CDR1 and CDR2: MDHEN and SYDVKM. The V segment lost 3 bases and the J segment 5 bases; nucleotides outside the gene matches: 4. The CDR3 sequence is 16 residues long. The CDR3 DNA sequence: TGTGCCAGCAGTTTTCCCGGGACTAGCGGGAGGGAGACCCAGTACTTC. Translated, it gives CASSFPGTSGRETQYF. Full variable domain (remainder filled in from reference TRBV28 and TRBJ2-5): DVKVTQSSRYLVKRTGEKVFLECVQDMDHENMFWYRQDPGLGLRLIYFSYDVKMKEKGDIPEGYSVSREKKERFSLILESASTNQTSMYLCASSFPGTSGRETQYFGPGTRLLVL.

This chain connects TRBV13 to TRBJ2-7, with a weak D call TRBD2 (6 bases). CDR3 size: 14 residues. V dropped 5 bases and J dropped 5 bases, with 16 bases sitting between them. Germline loops: CDR1 PRHDT, CDR2 FYEKMQ (reference sequence). As DNA, the CDR3 is TGTGCCAGCAGCCCCCGGGACTCCCAGAACGAGCAGTACTTC. As protein: CASSPRDSQNEQYF.

This chain joins TRBV10-3 and TRBJ1-1; TRBD1 might be the D (6 bases). The V gene's germline CDR1 is ENHRY and CDR2 SYGVKD. This CDR3 contains 15 residues. Trimming took 4 bases from V and 0 from J, leaving 12 bases between them. CDR3 sequence reads: CAISGSDSMNTEAFF. DNA for the CDR3: TGTGCCATCAGTGGATCGGACAGCATGAACACTGAAGCTTTCTTT.

This clone was counted a single time. The rearrangement uses TRBV7-9 and TRBJ2-7, with D unclear. The CDR3 sequence is 13 residues long. V lost 4 bases and J lost 0, with 7 bases in between. Germline V gene data show CDR1 as SEHNR and CDR2 as FQNEAQ (reference sequence). CDR3 region: CASSYSSSYEQYF. The CDR3 DNA sequence: TGTGCCAGCAGCTACTCAAGCTCCTACGAGCAGTACTTC.

V gene TRBV15 combines with J gene TRBJ2-7, with 9 bases fitting TRBD2. V gave up 3 bases and J gave up 0 bases; unmatched junction bases: 9. The CDR3 is 17 residues long. In germline, CDR1 is LNHNV, CDR2 YYDKDF (reference sequence). The CDR3 protein is CATSSRISGGLSYEQYF. CDR3 in DNA: TGTGCCACCAGCAGTCGTATTAGCGGGGGTCTCTCCTACGAGCAGTACTTC.

The chain combines TRBV7-6 with TRBJ2-7; no firm D call. V was pared by 1 base and J by 7 bases, with 14 bases between. The germline CDR1 and CDR2 sequences are SGHVS and FNYEAQ. The CDR3 extends over 14 amino acids. CDR3 bases: TGTGCCAGCAGCTTAGGGGCCGATAGGTCGGAGCAGTACTTC. Translating gives CASSLGADRSEQYF.

As concerns this clone: This specimen includes other DNA sequences encoding the same CDR3. J is TRBJ2-2 and V is TRBV19, with no clear D. CDR1 LNHDA and CDR2 SQIVND come from the germline V gene (reference sequence). The V end was cut by 3 bases, the J end by 2 bases, with 4 bases between. This CDR3 has 13 residues. In DNA form, the CDR3 reads TGTGCCAGTAGTATGGGTAACACCGGGGAGCTGTTTTTT. Its translation is CASSMGNTGELFF. Filled out from reference TRBV19 and TRBJ2-2, the complete variable domain reads DGGITQSPKYLFRKEGQNVTLSCEQNLNHDAMYWYRQDPGQGLRLIYYSQIVNDFQKGDIAEGYSVSREKKESFPLTVTSAQKNPTAFYLCASSMGNTGELFFGEGSRLTVL.

The chain carries TRBV2 and TRBJ2-3; 8 bases map to TRBD1. V dropped 4 bases and J dropped 6; count of bases not matched to a gene: 9. Germline V lookup: CDR1 SNHLY, CDR2 FYNNEI. The CDR3 is 15 residues long. The chain's CDR3 is CASSGGQGARDTQYF. The CDR3 region has the DNA TGTGCCAGCAGTGGAGGGCAGGGGGCAAGGGATACGCAGTATTTT.

This clone was found a few times. In DNA form, the CDR3 reads TGTGCCACCAGCAGAGAGCGGGGAGCGGGGGCTGGGGATACGCAGTATTTT. Translated, it gives CATSRERGAGAGDTQYF. The rearrangement links TRBV15 to TRBJ2-3; 8 bases map to TRBD2. The CDR3 extends over 17 amino acids. Trimming cost V 0 bases and J 6 bases; bases outside gene matches: 11. Germline assignment: CDR1 LNHNV and CDR2 YYDKDF (reference sequence).

The genes are TRBV6-5 and TRBJ2-3; D perhaps matches TRBD1 (5 bases). This CDR3 is 12 amino acids long. V was shortened by 6 bases and J by 5 bases, with 9 bases between the two germline ends. Germline values: CDR1 MNHEY, CDR2 SVGAGI. The CDR3, as DNA: TGTGCCAGCAGGGGGCACAAAGATACGCAGTATTTT. Its translation is CASRGHKDTQYF.

This clone was detected a few times. The chain combines TRBV19 with TRBJ2-7; 9 positions match TRBD2. This CDR3 comprises 18 residues. V lost 1 base, J lost 1 base, and 11 bases stayed unmatched. Germline CDR1 LNHDA, CDR2 SQIVND (reference sequence). The CDR3 sequence is CASSIGGSGSYKSYEQYF. As DNA, the CDR3 is TGTGCCAGTAGTATAGGGGGTAGCGGGAGTTATAAATCCTACGAGCAGTACTTC. Looking up the rest from reference TRBV19 and TRBJ2-7 gives the full variable domain: DGGITQSPKYLFRKEGQNVTLSCEQNLNHDAMYWYRQDPGQGLRLIYYSQIVNDFQKGDIAEGYSVSREKKESFPLTVTSAQKNPTAFYLCASSIGGSGSYKSYEQYFGPGTRLTVT.

This CDR3 reads CASSLDGRTTGELFF. The CDR3 region has the DNA TGTGCCAGCAGCTTAGACGGGAGGACCACCGGGGAGCTGTTTTTT. This chain connects TRBV7-9 to TRBJ2-2, with 7 bases identical to TRBD2. The CDR3 is 15 residues long. CDR1 and CDR2 from the germline V gene are SEHNR and FQNEAQ (reference sequence). Unmatched junction bases numbered 3, after V lost 1 base and J lost 4 bases.

The chain joins TRBV19 to TRBJ2-5; TRBD2 aligns across 11 bases. Germline CDR1 LNHDA, CDR2 SQIVND (reference sequence). Trimming at V came to 7 bases and at J to 4 bases, leaving 17 bases not matched to a gene. The CDR3 loop spans 18 amino acids. The CDR3 here is CASIAAQNSGRAVETQYF. CDR3 DNA: TGTGCCAGTATAGCGGCCCAAAATAGCGGGAGGGCCGTAGAGACCCAGTACTTC.

This clone was detected ten times or more. The chain joins TRBV3-1 (or the pseudogene TRBV3-2) to TRBJ1-6, with D unclear. V lost 0 bases and J lost 10, with 16 bases in between. Germline CDR1 is LGHDT and CDR2 is YNNKEL (reference sequence). This CDR3 has 16 amino acids. CDR3 DNA sequence: TGTGCCAGCAGCCAAGAGAGGCAAAGTAGAGGCTCACCCCTCCACTTT. It is translated as CASSQERQSRGSPLHF.

The gene calls are TRBV10-3 and TRBJ1-1; 9 bases fit TRBD1. Trimming at V came to 6 bases and at J to 3 bases, leaving 5 bases not matched to a gene. Germline values: CDR1 ENHRY, CDR2 SYGVKD. This CDR3 is built from 14 residues. The DNA of the CDR3 is TGTGCCATCAGGCTGACAGGGGGGGACACTGAAGCTTTCTTT. Amino acid sequence: CAIRLTGGDTEAFF.

This chain connects TRBV15 to TRBJ1-1; D may be TRBD1 (5 bases). This CDR3 is 14 amino acids long. Germline CDR1 reads LNHNV; CDR2 reads YYDKDF (reference sequence). Trimming took 1 base from V and 8 from J, leaving 14 bases between them. CDR3 DNA sequence: TGTGCCACCAGCAGAGGGGGCGGGGGTGAGGAAGCTTTCTTT. Amino acid sequence: CATSRGGGGEEAFF.

The chain recombines TRBV7-9 with TRBJ2-2; D remains ambiguous. The germline gives CDR1 SEHNR, CDR2 FQNEAQ (reference sequence). The CDR3 runs 12 residues. V was clipped by 3 bases and J by 5 bases, with 4 bases between them. The CDR3 coding sequence is TGTGCCAGCAGCTTTATTACCGGGGAGCTGTTTTTT. This codes for CASSFITGELFF.